This TCR beta chain is drawn from a study of cytomegalovirus exposure and HLA in healthy donors. Points from the study as a whole: Among the most significant clusters, several appeared linked to common viral pathogens in a later analysis. CMV serostatus alone was available as immune exposure information. Exclusion applied to some V segments, including TRBV6-2 and TRBV6-3, as they were indistinguishable. Presence/absence analyses treated sequencing depth as roughly uniform across donors.

With respect to this clone: The antigen is not known.

V dropped 6 bases and J dropped 7; count of bases not matched to a gene: 11. Germline CDR1 and CDR2: MNHEY and SMNVEV (reference sequence). The CDR3 runs to 14 residues. Researchers ran the PCR with 60 Vbeta and 13 Jbeta primers. Some clones are missing from TCRdb's copy, which holds only in-frame ones; the method was immunoSEQ multiplex PCR. In the table there are about 160,000 clones, 80% to 85% of which are singletons. The origin of this receptor is a man aged 18 to 35 in good health and CMV-seronegative. V and J are TRBV27 and TRBJ1-1; 7 bases match TRBD1. The sample taken for sequencing was PBMCs. The CDR3 DNA reads TGTGCCAGCAGAGTCCGAGACAGGGCGGATGAAGCTTTCTTT. This translates into CASRVRDRADEAFF.